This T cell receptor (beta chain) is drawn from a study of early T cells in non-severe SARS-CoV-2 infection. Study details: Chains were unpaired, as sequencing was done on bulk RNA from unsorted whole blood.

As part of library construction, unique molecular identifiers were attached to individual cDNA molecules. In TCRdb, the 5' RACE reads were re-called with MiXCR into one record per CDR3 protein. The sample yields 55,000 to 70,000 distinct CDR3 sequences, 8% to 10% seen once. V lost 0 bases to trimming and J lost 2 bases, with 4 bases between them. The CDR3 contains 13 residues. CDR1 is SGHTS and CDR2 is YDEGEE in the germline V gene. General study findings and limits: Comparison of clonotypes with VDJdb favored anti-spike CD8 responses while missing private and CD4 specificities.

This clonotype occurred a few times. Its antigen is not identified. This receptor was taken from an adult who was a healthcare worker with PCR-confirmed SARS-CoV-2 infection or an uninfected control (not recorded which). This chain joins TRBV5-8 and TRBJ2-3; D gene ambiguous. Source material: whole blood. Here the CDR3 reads CASSLANTDTQYF. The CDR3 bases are TGTGCCAGCAGCTTGGCGAACACAGATACGCAGTATTTT.